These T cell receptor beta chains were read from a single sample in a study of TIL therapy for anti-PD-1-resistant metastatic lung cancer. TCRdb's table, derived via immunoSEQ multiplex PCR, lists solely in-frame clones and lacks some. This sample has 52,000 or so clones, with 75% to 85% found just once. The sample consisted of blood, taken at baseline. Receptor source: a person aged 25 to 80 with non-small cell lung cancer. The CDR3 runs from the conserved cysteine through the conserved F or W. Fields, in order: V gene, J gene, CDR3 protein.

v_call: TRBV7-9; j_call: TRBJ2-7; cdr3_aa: CASSLRSYEQYF
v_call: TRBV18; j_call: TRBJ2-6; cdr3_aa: CASSPLPVTGVKSGANVLTF
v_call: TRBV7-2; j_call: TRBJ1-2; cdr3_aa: CASSPDSNYGYTF
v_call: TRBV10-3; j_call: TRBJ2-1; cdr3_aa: CAISESIVLPSYNEQFF
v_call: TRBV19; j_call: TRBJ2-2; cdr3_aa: CASSARGGPNTGELFF
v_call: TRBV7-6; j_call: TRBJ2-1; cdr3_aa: CASSLLVRGGDEQFF
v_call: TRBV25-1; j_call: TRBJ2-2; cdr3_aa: CASSPPTGSGGNTGELFF
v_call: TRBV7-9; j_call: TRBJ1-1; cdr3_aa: CASTGAVRTEAFF
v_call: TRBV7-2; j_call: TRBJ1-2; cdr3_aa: CASSSPQGQGGGYTF
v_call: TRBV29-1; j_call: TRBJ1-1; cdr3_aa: CSGGMNTEAFF
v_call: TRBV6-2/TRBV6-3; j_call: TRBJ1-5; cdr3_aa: CASSSTGQGYQPQHF
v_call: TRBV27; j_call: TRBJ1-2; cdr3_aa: CASRNNGGGYTF
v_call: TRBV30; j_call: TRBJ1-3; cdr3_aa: CACAGGKGNTIYF
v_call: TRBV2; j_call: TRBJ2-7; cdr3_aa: CASSGGREYHEQYF
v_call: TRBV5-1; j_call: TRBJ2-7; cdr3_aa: CASSLGFYEQYF
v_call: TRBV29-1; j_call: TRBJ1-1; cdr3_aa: CSVVIPNTEAFF
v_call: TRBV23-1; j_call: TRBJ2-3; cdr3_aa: CASTDGKTDTQYF
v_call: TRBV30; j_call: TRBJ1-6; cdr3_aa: CAWSVRGRGSSYNSPLHF
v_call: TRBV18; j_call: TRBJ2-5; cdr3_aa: CASSPPSQETQYF
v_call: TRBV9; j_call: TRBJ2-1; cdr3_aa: CASTRAGSSYNEQFF
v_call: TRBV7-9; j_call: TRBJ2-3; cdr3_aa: CASTGADDTSTDTQYF
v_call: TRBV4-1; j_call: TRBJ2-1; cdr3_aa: CASSRRLAGGSKGHNEQFF
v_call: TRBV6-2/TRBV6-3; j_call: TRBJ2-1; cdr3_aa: CASSQTVGSSVYNEQFF
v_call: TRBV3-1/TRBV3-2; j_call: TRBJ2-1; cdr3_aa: CASSQDRAGISYNEQFF
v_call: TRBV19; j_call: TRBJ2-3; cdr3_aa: CASSMAGDTQYF
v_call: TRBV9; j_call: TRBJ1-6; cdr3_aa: CASSEGGTVGSPLHF